A single sample gave rise to the 25 T cell receptor beta chains below, sequenced in a study of PD-1 blockade in classical Hodgkin lymphoma (dated by TCRdb to about 2020). Library preparation employed the immunoSEQ multiplex PCR assay. Sourced from immuneACCESS, this table was stored by TCRdb with only in-frame sequences that have V and J called. A share of the clones is absent; for the studies checked, an unresolved V gene accounts for under half, and the remainder has no known explanation. A total of tens of thousands of clones appear in this sample, over 70% of them only once. The ten most abundant clones make up approximately 4.3% of the sample. Taken with the paper, the label for time point translates to: cycle 2 day 1 (C2D1) of nivolumab. Every trial patient had relapsed following autologous stem cell transplantation, and prior brentuximab vedotin exposure was what differed among cohorts A, B and C.

This specimen was peripheral blood mononuclear cells (PBMCs), taken before the second cycle of nivolumab. The receptor set was obtained from a human donor with classical Hodgkin lymphoma.

The gene calls are TRBV30 and TRBJ1-4; 7 nucleotides line up with TRBD1. Germline CDR1 GTSNPN, CDR2 SVGIG (reference sequence). The CDR3 length is 13 residues. Unmatched junction bases numbered 0, after V lost 1 base and J lost 4 bases. The CDR3 coding sequence is TGTGCCTGGAGTGGACAGGGTAATGAAAAACTGTTTTTT. It yields the protein CAWSGQGNEKLFF.

Regarding this clone: The sample has other DNA sequences that encode this CDR3 too. The chain has TRBV10-3 and TRBJ1-5; D is unresolved. Germline V CDR1 and CDR2: ENHRY, SYGVKD. The CDR3 sequence is 14 residues long. V shed 2 bases and J shed 4 bases, with 9 bases lying between them. The chain's CDR3 is CAISERGGNQPQHF. Written as DNA, the CDR3 is TGTGCCATCAGTGAGCGGGGAGGTAATCAGCCCCAGCATTTT.

The chain has TRBV6-1 and TRBJ1-1; no definite D call. There are 14 residues in the CDR3. Trimming pared 11 bases from V and 1 base from J, leaving 17 bases between. Germline lookup yields CDR1 MNHNS and CDR2 SASEGT. CDR3 sequence: CASREGNGNTEAFF. Written as DNA, the CDR3 is TGTGCCTCCAGAGAAGGGAATGGGAACACTGAAGCTTTCTTT.

V and J are TRBV19 and TRBJ2-4; D might be TRBD2 (6 bases). The V end lost 5 bases, the J end lost 4 bases, and 15 bases lay between the germline ends. The germline V gene has CDR1 LNHDA and CDR2 SQIVND (reference sequence). The CDR3 is 15 residues long. The CDR3 here is CASSPSQRAKNIQYF. CDR3 coding DNA: TGTGCCAGTAGTCCCTCCCAGCGGGCGAAAAACATTCAGTACTTC.

V gene TRBV7-6 combines with J gene TRBJ2-1; 11 bases match TRBD2. V shed 5 bases, J shed 8 bases, and the junction held 8 bases outside the gene matches. The CDR3 runs to 15 residues. Germline V gene data show CDR1 as SGHVS and CDR2 as FNYEAQ. This chain's CDR3 is CASSPTSGRGYEQFF. The CDR3 DNA reads TGTGCCAGCAGCCCCACTAGCGGGAGAGGCTATGAGCAGTTCTTC. Combining the CDR3 with reference TRBV7-6 and TRBJ2-1 gives the whole variable domain GAGVSQSPRYKVTKRGQDVALRCDPISGHVSLYWYRQALGQGPEFLTYFNYEAQQDKSGLPNDRFSAERPEGSISTLTIQRTEQRDSAMYRCASSPTSGRGYEQFFGPGTRLTVL.

The chain joins TRBV7-9 to TRBJ2-2, with 11 bases aligning to TRBD2. V shed 11 bases, J shed 5 bases, and the junction held 7 bases outside the gene matches. The CDR3 is 14 residues long. The germline V gene has CDR1 SEHNR and CDR2 FQNEAQ (reference sequence). This CDR3 reads CAGRLAGFTGELFF. In DNA form, the CDR3 reads TGTGCCGGAAGACTAGCGGGGTTTACCGGGGAGCTGTTTTTT.

The chain uses TRBV5-8 and TRBJ2-4; a possible D gene is TRBD1 (7 bases). The CDR3 has 15 amino acids. Trimming removed 0 bases from V and 6 bases from J, with 13 bases in between. Germline CDR1 is SGHTS and CDR2 is YDEGEE. CDR3 loop: CASSLARGTLNIQYF. In DNA, the CDR3 is TGTGCCAGCAGCTTGGCCAGGGGGACTTTAAACATTCAGTACTTC.

There are a few counts of this clone. This chain uses TRBV5-4 with TRBJ2-7; tentatively, D is TRBD2 (6 bases). In germline, CDR1 is SGHNT, CDR2 YYREEE (reference sequence). V was clipped by 3 bases and J by 6 bases, with 16 bases between them. There are 14 residues in the CDR3. The CDR3 protein is CASSSGASPAEQYF. The CDR3 DNA follows: TGTGCCAGCAGCTCGGGAGCCTCCCCCGCCGAGCAGTACTTC.

The chain couples TRBV7-2 to TRBJ2-7, with 8 bases aligning to TRBD2. This CDR3 contains 13 residues. Germline V lookup: CDR1 SGHTA, CDR2 FQGNSA. With 5 bases clipped from V and 2 bases from J, the junction kept 2 bases outside the gene matches. As DNA, the CDR3 is TGTGCCAGCAGCCCGGGGGGGCCCTACGAGCAGTACTTC. This translates into CASSPGGPYEQYF.

The chain is built from TRBV2 and TRBJ2-3; no clear D gene. This CDR3 region has 15 residues. Trimming stripped 2 bases from V and 2 bases from J, with 11 bases between. Germline CDR1 SNHLY, CDR2 FYNNEI. Here the CDR3 DNA reads TGTGCCAGCAGTGAATTTAGTTCAATCACAGATACGCAGTATTTT. This sequence encodes CASSEFSSITDTQYF.

The table lists this clone with a few counts. This chain uses TRBV28 with TRBJ1-2; D gene ambiguous. CDR1 is MDHEN and CDR2 is SYDVKM in the germline V gene. V was cut by 6 bases and J by 6 bases, with 17 bases left in between. There are 14 residues in the CDR3. CDR3 DNA: TGTGCCAGCAGCCAGGCAGATAGGGTCCATGGCTACACCTTC. As protein: CASSQADRVHGYTF.

The chain carries TRBV2 and TRBJ2-7; 14 bases fit TRBD2. This CDR3 is built from 17 residues. V was clipped by 0 bases and J by 5 bases; unmatched bases: 6. The germline gives CDR1 SNHLY, CDR2 FYNNEI. In nucleotides, the CDR3 is TGTGCCAGCAGTGAAGCGCTTGGGACTAGCGGGGGAGACGAGCAGTACTTC. Its translation is CASSEALGTSGGDEQYF. Variable domain in full (rest from reference TRBV2 and TRBJ2-7): EPEVTQTPSHQVTQMGQEVILRCVPISNHLYFYWYRQILGQKVEFLVSFYNNEISEKSEIFDDQFSVERPDGSNFTLKIRSTKLEDSAMYFCASSEALGTSGGDEQYFGPGTRLTVT.

This rearrangement joins TRBV7-2 to TRBJ1-4; D possibly corresponds to TRBD1 (6 bases). Germline V gene data show CDR1 as SGHTA and CDR2 as FQGNSA. This CDR3 has 15 residues. The V end lost 5 bases, the J end lost 1 base, and 11 bases lay between the germline ends. Here the CDR3 DNA reads TGTGCCAGCAGCCCCTCAGGGGAAACTAATGAAAAACTGTTTTTT. This encodes CASSPSGETNEKLFF.

This clone was counted a few times. The chain employs TRBV27 and TRBJ2-7; a weak D match, TRBD2 (6 bases). The CDR3 spans 14 residues. Per germline, CDR1 MNHEY and CDR2 SMNVEV (reference sequence). V was cut by 6 bases and J by 4 bases, with 16 bases left in between. CDR3: CASSVGSEGYEQYF. The CDR3 DNA sequence: TGTGCCAGCAGCGTCGGGTCGGAGGGGTACGAGCAGTACTTC.

This clone has just a few counts. The J gene is TRBJ2-7, the V gene TRBV5-1, with 12 bases matching TRBD1. The CDR3 has 14 amino acids. The V gene's germline CDR1 is SGHRS and CDR2 YFSETQ. Unmatched junction bases numbered 4, after V lost 4 bases and J lost 5 bases. The CDR3 here is CASSLGTGGDEQYF. The CDR3 DNA sequence: TGCGCCAGCAGCCTCGGGACAGGGGGCGACGAGCAGTACTTC.

This chain connects TRBV9 to TRBJ1-1; D not resolved. CDR1 and CDR2 from the germline V gene are SGDLS and YYNGEE. V dropped 0 bases and J dropped 8 bases, with 11 bases sitting between them. The CDR3 extends over 13 amino acids. The CDR3 region is CASSVDGGTEAFF. In nucleotides, the CDR3 is TGTGCCAGCAGCGTAGATGGAGGCACAGAAGCTTTCTTT.

This clone turned up a few times. In DNA form, the CDR3 reads TGTGCCAGCAGCCAAGAGTGGGGCGGTACTACCGGGGAGCTGTTTTTT. Encoded protein: CASSQEWGGTTGELFF. The V and J genes are TRBV4-2 and TRBJ2-2, with D possibly matching TRBD1 (5 bases). Germline CDR1 and CDR2: LGHNA and YNFKEQ. This CDR3 is 16 amino acids long. Trimming shortened V by 0 bases and J by 5 bases, and 13 bases separated the two germline ends.

The count of this clone is one. The chain couples TRBV11-2 to TRBJ2-3, with unresolved D. Germline V gene sequence: CDR1 SGHAT, CDR2 FQNNGV. CDR3 length equals 14 residues. With 1 base removed from V and 0 bases from J, the gap between germline ends came to 5 bases. The CDR3 loop is CASSLAQSTDTQYF. CDR3 nucleotide sequence: TGTGCCAGCAGCTTAGCGCAGAGCACAGATACGCAGTATTTT.

The CDR3 region is CASKAGINEKLFF. Written as DNA, the CDR3 is TGTGCCAGCAAGGCGGGGATTAATGAAAAACTGTTTTTT. The V and J genes are TRBV2 and TRBJ1-4; D is ambiguous. The CDR3 covers 13 residues. V gave up 7 bases and J gave up 4 bases, with 10 bases separating them. From germline, CDR1 is SNHLY and CDR2 FYNNEI. The variable domain in full, completed from reference TRBV2 and TRBJ1-4, reads EPEVTQTPSHQVTQMGQEVILRCVPISNHLYFYWYRQILGQKVEFLVSFYNNEISEKSEIFDDQFSVERPDGSNFTLKIRSTKLEDSAMYFCASKAGINEKLFFGSGTQLSVL.

The chain recombines TRBV18 with TRBJ2-7, with D tentatively TRBD1 or TRBD2 (5 bases each). CDR1 is KGHSH and CDR2 is LQKENI in the germline V gene. With 2 bases removed from V and 1 base from J, the gap between germline ends came to 9 bases. The CDR3 spans 14 residues. The CDR3 DNA reads as TGTGCCAGCTCACCAAGAGGGGATTCCTACGAGCAGTACTTC. As protein: CASSPRGDSYEQYF.

The V gene is TRBV9, the J gene TRBJ2-6; possible D gene TRBD1, 6 bases. V lost 2 bases to trimming and J lost 3 bases, with 12 bases between them. The germline V gene encodes CDR1 SGDLS and CDR2 YYNGEE. CDR3 size: 16 residues. The chain's CDR3 is CASSVGTLNGANVLTF. The CDR3, as DNA: TGTGCCAGCAGCGTTGGGACACTGAATGGGGCCAACGTCCTGACTTTC.

The rearrangement uses TRBV6-1 and TRBJ2-7; D gene ambiguous. Between the trimmed V and J ends, which lost 1 base and 2 bases, there was a span of 6 bases. The germline V gene encodes CDR1 MNHNS and CDR2 SASEGT. The CDR3 length is 13 residues. CDR3 sequence: CASSEGVAYEQYF. CDR3 sequence (DNA): TGTGCCAGCAGTGAAGGAGTGGCCTACGAGCAGTACTTC.

The gene calls are TRBV7-8 and TRBJ2-2; D possibly corresponds to TRBD2 (6 bases). The germline V gene has CDR1 SGHVS and CDR2 FQNEAQ. CDR3 length: 16 amino acids. Deletions cut 1 base from V and 1 base from J, with 10 bases between. This CDR3 is CASSLGGSGNTGELFF. The CDR3 nucleotides read TGTGCCAGCAGCTTAGGGGGTAGCGGGAACACCGGGGAGCTGTTTTTT.

The chain is built from TRBV5-1 and TRBJ2-6; either TRBD1 or TRBD2 may supply D (5 bases each). CDR3 length equals 17 residues. CDR1 and CDR2 (germline): SGHRS, YFSETQ. V lost 4 bases and J 0 bases, leaving 14 bases between the germline ends. The CDR3 sequence is CASSRGNYYSGANVLTF. The CDR3 DNA sequence: TGCGCCAGCAGCCGGGGCAATTATTACTCTGGGGCCAACGTCCTGACTTTC.

The chain links TRBV30 to TRBJ1-3, with a tentative D call TRBD1 (5 bases). Trimming left V 2 bases short and J 1 base short, with 9 bases between. The CDR3 length is 14 residues. Looked up from germline, CDR1 is GTSNPN and CDR2 is SVGIG (reference sequence). CDR3 amino acids: CAWSPGGSGNTIYF. The CDR3 bases are TGTGCCTGGAGTCCGGGGGGGTCTGGAAACACCATATATTTT.